This paragraph reports one T cell receptor beta chain. What it recognizes is unknown. This entry is derived from a study of T cell repertoires in cytomegalovirus infection. Findings of the study overall: Within the response measured ex vivo, HLA-C-restricted CMV-specific TCR beta clonotypes were dominant.

Germline V CDR1 and CDR2: SGHVS, FNYEAQ. The CDR3 has 16 amino acids. Unmatched junction bases numbered 6, after V lost 0 bases and J lost 4 bases. Using its own MiXCR run on the reads, TCRdb lists one record per CDR3 protein. The sample lists approximately 1,000,000 distinct CDR3 sequences; about a third were seen once. The V gene is TRBV7-6, the J gene TRBJ2-5; TRBD1 agrees at 9 bases. Sample: cultured CD8+ T cells from PBMCs, taken from culture after CMV antigen stimulation. This TCR came from a human donor in good health (CMV status not recorded). Some clones in this sample may be carry-over from other donors' samples. In DNA form, the CDR3 reads TGTGCCAGCAGCTTAGCGCTTACAGGGGGCACAGAGACCCAGTACTTC. Translating gives CASSLALTGGTETQYF.